These 14 T cell receptor beta chains were all obtained from the same sample, sequenced in a study of identifying expanded T cells in peripheral blood. Repertoires were generated with immunoSEQ multiplex PCR, while TCRdb's copy carries only in-frame clones and drops some. The data contain roughly 61,000 clones, about 92% of them seen just once; the ten biggest clones take up roughly 3.5%. The sequenced sample was blood. The receptor set was obtained from a person aged 18 to 70 in good health.

The chain uses TRBV4-3 and TRBJ1-2; 7 positions agree with TRBD1. From germline, CDR1 is LGHNA and CDR2 YSLEER. The V segment lost 1 base and the J segment 7 bases; nucleotides outside the gene matches: 9. CDR3 length: 15 amino acids. CDR3 nucleotides: TGCGCCAGCAGCCAAGCGACCGGAGGGGGCAGTGGCTACACCTTC. Its protein product is CASSQATGGGSGYTF.

The chain combines TRBV18 with TRBJ1-4; unclear D gene. Germline-derived CDR1 and CDR2 are KGHSH and LQKENI. Trimming removed 1 base at V and 8 bases at J, with 14 bases between. This CDR3 is built from 15 residues. The DNA of the CDR3 is TGTGCCAGCTCACCACGCCTCGAACCGGCGGAAAAACTGTTTTTT. This sequence encodes CASSPRLEPAEKLFF.

This clone showed up just a few times. V usage is TRBV28 and J usage is TRBJ2-5; D tentatively reads TRBD1 or TRBD2 (5 bases each). The CDR3 runs to 13 residues. Germline values: CDR1 MDHEN, CDR2 SYDVKM. V lost 2 bases, J lost 5 bases, and 9 bases lay in between. This chain's CDR3 is CASSLRQRETQYF. Written as DNA, the CDR3 is TGTGCCAGCAGTTTACGACAGCGGGAGACCCAGTACTTC.

This chain joins TRBV6-6 and TRBJ2-3; D gene uncertain. This CDR3 has 12 residues. V lost 6 bases and J lost 2, with 6 bases in between. CDR1 and CDR2 from the germline V gene are MNHNY and SVGAGI (reference sequence). CDR3 nucleotides: TGTGCCAGCAGGCTAGACACAGATACGCAGTATTTT. As protein: CASRLDTDTQYF.

J is TRBJ1-2 and V is TRBV4-3; D call uncertain. Germline CDR1 is LGHNA and CDR2 is YSLEER. V lost 1 base and J lost 8, with 14 bases in between. CDR3 length: 14 amino acids. The CDR3 region is CASSQADGKGGYTF. In DNA form, the CDR3 reads TGCGCCAGCAGCCAAGCGGACGGAAAAGGGGGCTACACCTTC.

DNA of the CDR3: TGTGCCAGTGACAGCGGACCCTACGAGCAGTACTTC. The encoded protein is CASDSGPYEQYF. J is TRBJ2-7 and V is TRBV28; D is possibly TRBD1 or TRBD2 (5 bases each). Trimming stripped 9 bases from V and 2 bases from J, with 11 bases between. The CDR3 has 12 amino acids. Germline CDR1 and CDR2: MDHEN and SYDVKM.

The V gene is TRBV4-1, the J gene TRBJ1-6; D uncertain. Germline V CDR1 and CDR2: MGHRA, YSYEKL. The ends were cut back, 1 base at V and 6 bases at J, with 13 bases in the middle. The CDR3 consists of 16 residues. The CDR3 loop is CASSQVAGQSNSPLHF. CDR3 in DNA: TGCGCCAGCAGCCAAGTCGCCGGGCAGTCTAATTCACCCCTCCACTTT.

Here the CDR3 reads CASSPSQGGETQYF. The CDR3 DNA sequence: TGTGCCAGCAGTCCCTCTCAGGGAGGAGAGACCCAGTACTTC. The chain is built from TRBV27 and TRBJ2-5; D may be TRBD2 (6 bases). V lost 5 bases and J lost 4, with 14 bases in between. Germline values: CDR1 MNHEY, CDR2 SMNVEV (reference sequence). The CDR3 has 14 residues.

The chain uses TRBV9 and TRBJ1-2, with D maybe TRBD1 (5 bases). The germline gives CDR1 SGDLS, CDR2 YYNGEE. Trimming took off 0 bases at V and 4 bases at J, with 13 bases between the two ends. The CDR3 extends over 15 amino acids. The chain's CDR3 is CASSVGDSHFYGYTF. Here the CDR3 DNA reads TGTGCCAGCAGCGTAGGTGACAGCCATTTCTATGGCTACACCTTC.

This clone was counted once. The chain employs TRBV19 and TRBJ2-3, with D uncertain. The CDR3 sequence is 14 residues long. Trimming shortened V by 7 bases and J by 1 base, and 12 bases separated the two germline ends. Germline V gene lookup returns CDR1 LNHDA and CDR2 SQIVND (reference sequence). The CDR3 loop reads CASTFGLGTDTQYF. DNA for the CDR3: TGTGCCAGTACCTTCGGATTGGGCACAGATACGCAGTATTTT.

The chain joins TRBV9 to TRBJ1-2; TRBD1 is a possible D gene (5 bases). The germline gives CDR1 SGDLS, CDR2 YYNGEE. CDR3 length: 16 amino acids. V gave up 0 bases and J gave up 4 bases, with 16 bases separating them. CDR3 protein: CASSVARDRSLYGYTF. The DNA of the CDR3 is TGTGCCAGCAGCGTAGCCCGGGACCGCAGCCTCTATGGCTACACCTTC.

The V call is TRBV5-6, the J call TRBJ1-5; no firm D call. Trimming removed 2 bases at V and 7 bases at J, with 10 bases between. The CDR3 length is 13 residues. Germline assignment: CDR1 SGHDT and CDR2 YYEEEE. The CDR3 DNA reads as TGTGCCAGCAGCTTTTGGGGAGAACAGCCCCAGCATTTT. Translation: CASSFWGEQPQHF.

V usage is TRBV7-2 and J usage is TRBJ2-2; possible D gene TRBD2, 5 bases. V lost 5 bases and J 4 bases, leaving 14 bases between the germline ends. This CDR3 region has 15 residues. CDR1 is SGHTA and CDR2 is FQGNSA in the germline V gene. The CDR3 DNA sequence: TGTGCCAGCAGCCCAGCGGCCACTAGCACCGGGGAGCTGTTTTTT. This codes for CASSPAATSTGELFF.

The J gene is TRBJ1-3, the V gene TRBV18, with D uncertain. The germline V gene encodes CDR1 KGHSH and CDR2 LQKENI. V dropped 2 bases and J dropped 0 bases, with 8 bases sitting between them. CDR3 size: 15 residues. CDR3 nucleotide sequence: TGTGCCAGCTCACCAAGCCTTAACTCTGGAAACACCATATATTTT. It yields the protein CASSPSLNSGNTIYF. Combining the CDR3 with reference TRBV18 and TRBJ1-3 gives the whole variable domain NAGVMQNPRHLVRRRGQEARLRCSPMKGHSHVYWYRQLPEEGLKFMVYLQKENIIDESGMPKERFSAEFPKEGPSILRIQQVVRGDSAAYFCASSPSLNSGNTIYFGEGSWLTVV.